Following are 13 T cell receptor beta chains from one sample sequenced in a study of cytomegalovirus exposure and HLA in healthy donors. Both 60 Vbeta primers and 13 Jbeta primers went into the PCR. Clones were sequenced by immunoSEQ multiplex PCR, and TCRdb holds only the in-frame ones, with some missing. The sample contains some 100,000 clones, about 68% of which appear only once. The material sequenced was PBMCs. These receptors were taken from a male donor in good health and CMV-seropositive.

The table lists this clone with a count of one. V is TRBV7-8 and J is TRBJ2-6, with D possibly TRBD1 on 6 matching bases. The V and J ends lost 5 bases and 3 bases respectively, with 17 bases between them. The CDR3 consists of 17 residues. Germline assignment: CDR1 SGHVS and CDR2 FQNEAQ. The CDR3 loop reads CASSPPLRGSGANVLTF. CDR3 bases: TGTGCCAGCAGCCCCCCGCTCAGGGGAAGTGGGGCCAACGTCCTGACTTTC.

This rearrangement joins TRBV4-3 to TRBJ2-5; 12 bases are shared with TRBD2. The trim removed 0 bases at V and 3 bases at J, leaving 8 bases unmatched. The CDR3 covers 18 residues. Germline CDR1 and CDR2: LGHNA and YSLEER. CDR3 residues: CASSQDKTSGGSEETQYF. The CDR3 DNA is TGCGCCAGCAGCCAAGATAAAACTAGCGGGGGGTCCGAAGAGACCCAGTACTTC.

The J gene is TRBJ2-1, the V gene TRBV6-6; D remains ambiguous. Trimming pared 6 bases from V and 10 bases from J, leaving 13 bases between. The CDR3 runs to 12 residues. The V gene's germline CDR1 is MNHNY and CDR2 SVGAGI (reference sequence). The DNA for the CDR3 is TGTGCCAGCAGCAGAGTCGGCGGCGAGCAGTTCTTC. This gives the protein CASSRVGGEQFF.

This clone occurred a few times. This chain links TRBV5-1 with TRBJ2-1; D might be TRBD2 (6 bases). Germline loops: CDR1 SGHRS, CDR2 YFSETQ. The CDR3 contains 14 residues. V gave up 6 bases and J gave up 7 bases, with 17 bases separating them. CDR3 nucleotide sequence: TGCGCCAGCAAATCTCGGCTAGCGTCAAATGAGCAGTTCTTC. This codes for CASKSRLASNEQFF.

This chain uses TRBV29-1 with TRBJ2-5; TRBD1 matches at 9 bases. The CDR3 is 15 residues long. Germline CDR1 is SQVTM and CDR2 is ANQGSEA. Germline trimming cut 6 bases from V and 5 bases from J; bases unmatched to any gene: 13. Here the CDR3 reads CSVYPRTGVIETQYF. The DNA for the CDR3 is TGCAGCGTCTACCCAAGGACAGGGGTCATCGAGACCCAGTACTTC.

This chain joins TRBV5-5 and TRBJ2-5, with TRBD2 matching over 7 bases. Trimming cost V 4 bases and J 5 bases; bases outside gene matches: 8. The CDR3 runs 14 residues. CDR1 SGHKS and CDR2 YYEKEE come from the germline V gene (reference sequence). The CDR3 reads CASSPTTSRETQYF. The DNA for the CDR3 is TGTGCCAGCAGCCCTACGACTAGCCGGGAGACCCAGTACTTC.

The CDR3 reads CASSSLAGRTYEQYF. CDR3 DNA: TGCGCCAGCAGCTCACTAGCGGGGAGGACCTACGAGCAGTACTTC. The rearrangement joins TRBV5-1 to TRBJ2-7; 10 bases agree with TRBD2. After removal of 3 bases from V and 2 bases from J, the junction contained 5 bases not matched to a gene. Germline V gene data show CDR1 as SGHRS and CDR2 as YFSETQ. This CDR3 contains 15 residues.

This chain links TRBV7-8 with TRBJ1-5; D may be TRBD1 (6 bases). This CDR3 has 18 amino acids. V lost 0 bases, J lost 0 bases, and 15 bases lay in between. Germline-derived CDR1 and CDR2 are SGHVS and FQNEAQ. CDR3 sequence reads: CASSLAGAGVTSNQPQHF. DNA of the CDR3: TGTGCCAGCAGCTTAGCGGGTGCAGGGGTTACTAGCAATCAGCCCCAGCATTTT.

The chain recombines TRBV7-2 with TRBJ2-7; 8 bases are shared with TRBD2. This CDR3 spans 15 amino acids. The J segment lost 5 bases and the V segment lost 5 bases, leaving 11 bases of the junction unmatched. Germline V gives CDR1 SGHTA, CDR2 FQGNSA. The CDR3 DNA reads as TGTGCCAGCAGCCAAGGGGCGGGGGGCCTACACGAGCAGTACTTC. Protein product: CASSQGAGGLHEQYF.

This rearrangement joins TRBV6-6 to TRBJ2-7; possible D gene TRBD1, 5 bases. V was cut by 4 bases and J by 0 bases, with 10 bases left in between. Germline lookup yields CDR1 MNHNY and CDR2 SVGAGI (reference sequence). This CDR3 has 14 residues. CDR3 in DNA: TGTGCCAGCAGTTCGCAGGGAAACTCCTACGAGCAGTACTTC. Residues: CASSSQGNSYEQYF.

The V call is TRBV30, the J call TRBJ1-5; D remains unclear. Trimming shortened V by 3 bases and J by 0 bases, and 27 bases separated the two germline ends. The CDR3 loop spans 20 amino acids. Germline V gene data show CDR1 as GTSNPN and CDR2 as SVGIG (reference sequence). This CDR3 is CAWSPYQSTSNSYSNQPQHF. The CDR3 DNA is TGTGCCTGGAGCCCCTACCAATCCACCTCAAATTCTTATAGCAATCAGCCCCAGCATTTT.

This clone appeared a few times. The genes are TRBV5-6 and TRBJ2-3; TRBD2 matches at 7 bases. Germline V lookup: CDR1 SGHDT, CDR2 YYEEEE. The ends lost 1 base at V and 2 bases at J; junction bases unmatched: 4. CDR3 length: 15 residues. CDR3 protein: CASSLPGLYTDTQYF. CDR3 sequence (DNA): TGTGCCAGCAGCTTGCCGGGACTATACACAGATACGCAGTATTTT.

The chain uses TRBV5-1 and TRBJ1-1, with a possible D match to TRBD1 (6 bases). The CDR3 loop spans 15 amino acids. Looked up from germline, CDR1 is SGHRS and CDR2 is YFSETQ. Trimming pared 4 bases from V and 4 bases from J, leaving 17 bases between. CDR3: CASSPDGTIGTEAFF. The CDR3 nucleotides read TGCGCCAGCAGCCCAGACGGGACAATTGGCACTGAAGCTTTCTTT.